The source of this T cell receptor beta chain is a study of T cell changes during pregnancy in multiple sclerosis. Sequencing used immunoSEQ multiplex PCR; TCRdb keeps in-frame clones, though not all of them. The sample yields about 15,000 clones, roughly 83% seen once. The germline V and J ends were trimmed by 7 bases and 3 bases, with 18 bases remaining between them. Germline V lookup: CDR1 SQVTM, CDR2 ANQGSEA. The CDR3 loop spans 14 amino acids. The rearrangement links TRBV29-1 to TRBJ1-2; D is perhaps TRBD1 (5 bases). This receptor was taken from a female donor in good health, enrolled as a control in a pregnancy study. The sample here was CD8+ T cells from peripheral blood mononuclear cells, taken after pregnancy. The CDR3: CSAPVGGRDYGYTF. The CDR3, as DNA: TGCAGCGCCCCGGTGGGGGGGAGGGACTATGGCTACACCTTC. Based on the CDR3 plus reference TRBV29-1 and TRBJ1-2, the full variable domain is SAVISQKPSRDICQRGTSLTIQCQVDSQVTMMFWYRQQPGQSLTLIATANQGSEATYESGFVIDKFPISRPNLTFSTLTVSNMSPEDSSIYLCSAPVGGRDYGYTFGSGTRLTVV.